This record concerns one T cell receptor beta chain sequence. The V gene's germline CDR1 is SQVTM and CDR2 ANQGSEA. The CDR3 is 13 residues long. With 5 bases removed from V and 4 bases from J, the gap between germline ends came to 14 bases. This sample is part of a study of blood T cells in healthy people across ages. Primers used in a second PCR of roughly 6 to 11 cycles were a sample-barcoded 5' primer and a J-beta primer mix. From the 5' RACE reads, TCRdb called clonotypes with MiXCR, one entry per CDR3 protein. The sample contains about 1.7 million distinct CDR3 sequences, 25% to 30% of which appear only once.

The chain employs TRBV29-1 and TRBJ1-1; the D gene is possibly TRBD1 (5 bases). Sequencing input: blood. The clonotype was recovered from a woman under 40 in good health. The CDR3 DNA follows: TGCAGCGTTCCGACCGGGGCCACCACTGAAGCTTTCTTT. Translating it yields CSVPTGATTEAFF.